A single sample is the source of the 29 T cell receptor beta chains below, sequenced in a study of tumor-infiltrating lymphocytes in primary liver carcinoma. Scientists recovered RNA and DNA together from around 20-30 mg of unsorted bulk tissue. TCR beta cDNA was prepared out of roughly 490 ng total RNA by means of a constant-region primer. Generation of the TCR beta libraries relied on three nested multiplex PCR rounds using slightly modified ARM-PCR. A C-beta reverse primer was combined with TRBV1-TRBV30 forward primers in the first two PCR rounds, and each round had 9 to 10 cycles. One entry per CDR3 protein results from TCRdb running MiXCR on the multiplex PCR reads. The data contain some 180,000 distinct CDR3 sequences, 85% of them singletons. The sample was tumor tissue from primary liver carcinoma. All receptors come from a man aged 35 to 55 with primary liver carcinoma and hepatitis B virus infection.

This chain joins TRBV4-2 and TRBJ2-1, with D tentatively TRBD2 (6 bases). Germline-derived CDR1 and CDR2 are LGHNA and YNFKEQ. This CDR3 contains 13 residues. Trimming removed 4 bases from V and 8 bases from J, with 12 bases in between. CDR3 sequence reads: CASSLARDYEQFF. The CDR3 nucleotides are TGTGCCAGCAGCCTAGCTCGGGACTATGAGCAGTTCTTC.

With respect to this clonotype: Mismatch with germline at one junction end may stem from a read error. This chain uses TRBV12-3 or TRBV12-4 with TRBJ1-1; D ambiguous. This CDR3 has 14 amino acids. CDR3 region: CASSRRREPAEDFF. CDR3 nucleotides: TGTGCCAGCAGTAGACGTCGGGAGCCGGCTGAAGATTTCTTT.

Turning to this clonotype: The junction does not match germline at one end; this may be a read error. V usage is TRBV4-2 and J usage is TRBJ2-3; no reliable D call. Germline CDR1 reads LGHNA; CDR2 reads YNFKEQ. The CDR3 runs to 12 residues. The CDR3 DNA is TGTGCCAGCTGCCAAAAGGCCCACGAGCAGTACTTT. This encodes CASCQKAHEQYF.

A single count supports this clonotype. The CDR3 end shows no conserved phenylalanine or tryptophan, and so a read error is likely. The DNA is omitted, as the CDR3 cannot be located on it reliably, and the CDR3 follows TCRdb's listing. The V call is TRBV12-3 or TRBV12-4, the J call TRBJ2-5; the table's D call, TRBD1, has no DNA check behind it. The CDR3 totals 14 residues, both ends included. CDR3 residues: CASAQGQSLETQHI.

This clonotype was detected once. It may be a read error: a sequence one base away is much more abundant. The V and J genes are TRBV5-1 and TRBJ1-4; TRBD1 matches at 11 bases. The CDR3 contains 15 residues. The germline V gene has CDR1 SGHRS and CDR2 YFSETQ. CDR3 DNA sequence: TGCGCCAGCAGCAGGGACAGGGGGACCAATGGAAAACTGTTTTTT. Translated: CASSRDRGTNGKLFF. Together with reference TRBV5-1 and TRBJ1-4, the CDR3 gives the full variable domain: KAGVTQTPRYLIKTRGQQVTLSCSPISGHRSVSWYQQTPGQGLQFLFEYFSETQRNKGNFPGRFSGRQFSNSRSEMNVSTLELGDSALYLCASSRDRGTNGKLFFGSGTQLSVL.

A word on this clonotype: Sequence at one end of the junction differs from germline and may be a read error. The chain links TRBV12-3 or TRBV12-4 to TRBJ1-2; perhaps TRBD1 as D (6 bases). The CDR3 extends over 12 amino acids. DNA for the CDR3: TGCGCCATTAGCATAGGGGGCTATGGCTACACCTTC. Translation: CAISIGGYGYTF.

By share, this clonotype counts as medium-sized. V usage is TRBV6-5 and J usage is TRBJ1-2, with D hard to call. Germline V CDR1 and CDR2: MNHEY, SVGAGI. V was trimmed by 4 bases and J by 2 bases, leaving 17 bases between them. The CDR3 contains 16 residues. For the CDR3, the DNA is TGTGCCAGCAGTTCCGGGGTCGGGGTCGTCAACTATGGCTACACCTTC. The encoded protein is CASSSGVGVVNYGYTF.

In nucleotides, the CDR3 is TGTGCCAGCAGCAAAGCGCTGAGGGTTTCGATAATAACAGATACGCAATATTTT. It translates to CASSKALRVSIITDTQYF. The chain carries TRBV21-1 and TRBJ2-3; no check of the table's D call, TRBD2, against the DNA was made. TRBV21-1 is flagged as a pseudogene. There are 18 residues in the CDR3.

On this clonotype itself: The junction departs from the called germline gene at one end, perhaps through a read error. This chain connects TRBV4-1 to TRBJ2-1, with a possible D match to TRBD2 (6 bases). Per the germline V gene, CDR1 is MGHRA and CDR2 is YSYEKL. This CDR3 contains 19 residues. The CDR3 DNA is TGCGTCAGCAGTCAAGACCGAGGAGGGAGGTCCAAGGTTCGCAATGAGCAGTTCTTC. Translation gives CVSSQDRGGRSKVRNEQFF.

The chain couples TRBV6-1 to TRBJ1-1, with D unclear. V was pared by 4 bases and J by 3 bases, with 12 bases between. The CDR3 is 14 amino acids. Germline lookup yields CDR1 MNHNS and CDR2 SASEGT. The CDR3 reads CASSGGQMDTEAFF. In DNA, the CDR3 is TGTGCCAGCAGTGGTGGGCAGATGGACACTGAAGCTTTCTTT.

The chain is built from TRBV4-2 and TRBJ2-1; TRBD2 might be the D (5 bases). Germline V gives CDR1 LGHNA, CDR2 YNFKEQ. The CDR3 consists of 15 residues. V shed 0 bases and J shed 8 bases, with 14 bases lying between them. CDR3 nucleotide sequence: TGTGCCAGCAGCCAAGATTTGACTACCGGCGATGAGCAGTTCTTC. Protein: CASSQDLTTGDEQFF.

Worth noting for this clonotype: One junction end disagrees with the germline gene, perhaps due to a read error. CDR3 sequence reads: CARSYTVYNPPLHF. In DNA, the CDR3 is TGTGCCAGGAGTTATACGGTCTATAATCCACCCCTCCACTTT. The chain links TRBV6-5 to TRBJ1-6, with D unresolved. Germline V gene lookup returns CDR1 MNHEY and CDR2 SVGAGI. This CDR3 is 14 amino acids long.

The chain carries TRBV5-1 and TRBJ1-1; D is possibly TRBD1 (6 bases). Germline CDR1 reads SGHRS; CDR2 reads YFSETQ. Between the trimmed V and J ends, which lost 6 bases and 2 bases, there was a span of 17 bases. CDR3 length: 15 amino acids. CDR3 DNA: TGCGCCAGCAATTCCAGGGGACGTCAAAACACTGAAGCTTTCTTT. Its protein product is CASNSRGRQNTEAFF.

Remarks on this clonotype: Since the CDR3 does not end with the conserved phenylalanine or tryptophan, this likely comes from a read error. The V call is TRBV6-2 or TRBV6-3, the J call TRBJ2-6, with D possibly being TRBD2 (6 bases). This CDR3 comprises 15 residues. V was trimmed by 6 bases and J by 2 bases, leaving 11 bases between them. Germline V lookup: CDR1 MNHEY, CDR2 SVGEGT. The CDR3 is CASSAGGAGANVLTY. The CDR3 DNA reads as TGTGCCAGCAGCGCCGGGGGAGCTGGGGCCAACGTCCTGACTTAC.

As regards this clonotype: A single base separates this from a much larger clone, so it may be a read error. The V call is TRBV28, the J call TRBJ2-1, with D possibly being TRBD1 or TRBD2 (5 bases each). Per the germline V gene, CDR1 is MDHEN and CDR2 is SYDVKM. The CDR3 is 18 residues long. The germline V and J ends were trimmed by 5 bases and 3 bases, with 23 bases remaining between them. As DNA, the CDR3 is TGTGCCAGCAGTCTAATTGGAGCGGTTGGGGACGTCTACAATGAGCAGTTCTTC. It translates to CASSLIGAVGDVYNEQFF.

The gene calls are TRBV7-9 and TRBJ2-1; 10 bases are shared with TRBD2. Per the germline V gene, CDR1 is SEHNR and CDR2 is FQNEAQ (reference sequence). This CDR3 region has 16 residues. V lost 8 bases to trimming and J lost 13 bases; unmatched junction nucleotides: 20. The CDR3 sequence is CASGPPSGRNSGEQFF. The CDR3 DNA reads TGTGCCAGCGGCCCCCCTAGCGGGAGAAATAGTGGCGAACAGTTCTTC.

The chain links TRBV11-2 to TRBJ2-1, with D hard to call. The CDR3 consists of 15 residues. Germline CDR1 SGHAT, CDR2 FQNNGV. Trimming took 3 bases from V and 7 from J, leaving 16 bases between them. The CDR3 loop is CASSFSGPLNNEQFF. Written as DNA, the CDR3 is TGTGCCAGCAGCTTTAGTGGGCCACTCAATAATGAGCAGTTCTTC. Full variable domain (outside the CDR3, taken from reference TRBV11-2 and TRBJ2-1): EAGVAQSPRYKIIEKRQSVAFWCNPISGHATLYWYQQILGQGPKLLIQFQNNGVVDDSQLPKDRFSAERLKGVDSTLKIQPAKLEDSAVYLCASSFSGPLNNEQFFGPGTRLTVL.

This clonotype has ten or more counts. The genes are TRBV24-1 and TRBJ2-1; D not resolved. V was clipped by 5 bases and J by 2 bases, with 6 bases between them. The CDR3 extends over 13 amino acids. Germline assignment: CDR1 KGHDR and CDR2 SFDVKD. The CDR3 sequence: CATSGQPYNEQFF. The DNA for the CDR3 is TGTGCCACCAGTGGCCAGCCCTACAATGAGCAGTTCTTC.

Note on this clonotype: An end of the junction does not agree with germline; a read error may underlie this. The gene calls are TRBV12-3 or TRBV12-4 and TRBJ2-7, with TRBD2 identical over 11 bases. This CDR3 has 14 amino acids. The chain's CDR3 is CASSSQTSGGGQYF. The CDR3 DNA reads as TGTGCAAGCAGTTCCCAAACTAGCGGGGGCGGGCAGTACTTC.

This clonotype was recorded a few times. The chain combines TRBV5-1 with TRBJ2-2; 8 nucleotides align to TRBD2. J lost 2 bases, V lost 4 bases, and 4 bases had no gene match. The CDR3 runs to 15 residues. Germline V gene data show CDR1 as SGHRS and CDR2 as YFSETQ. CDR3 amino acids: CASSRLALNTGELFF. The CDR3 bases are TGCGCCAGCAGCCGACTAGCGTTAAACACCGGGGAGCTGTTTTTT.

About this clonotype itself: One end of the junction does not line up with germline, which may come from a read error. The rearrangement joins TRBV7-9 to TRBJ2-1; D remains ambiguous. Germline CDR1 and CDR2: SEHNR and FQNEAQ (reference sequence). The CDR3 sequence is 14 residues long. DNA of the CDR3: TGTGCCAGCAGTTTAGAAGGTAGTCGGTCTAAACAGTTCTTC. Amino acids: CASSLEGSRSKQFF. Filled out from reference TRBV7-9 and TRBJ2-1, the complete variable domain reads DTGVSQNPRHKITKRGQNVTFRCDPISEHNRLYWYRQTLGQGPEFLTYFQNEAQLEKSRLLSDRFSAERPKGSFSTLEIQRTEQGDSAMYLCASSLEGSRSKQFFGPGTRLTVL.

The sample holds one count of this clonotype. The CDR3 does not end in the conserved phenylalanine or tryptophan, so this is likely a read error. The chain carries TRBV5-4 and TRBJ2-3; 9 bases are shared with TRBD2. Germline CDR1 and CDR2: SGHNT and YYREEE (reference sequence). V lost 1 base and J lost 2; bases outside the gene matches: 5. This CDR3 comprises 16 residues. The CDR3 nucleotides are TGTGCCAGCAGCTTGATCGCGGGAGGGTCCACAGATACGCAGTATTTA. The encoded protein is CASSLIAGGSTDTQYL.

Concerning this clonotype itself: Likely a read error: the CDR3 ends without its conserved phenylalanine or tryptophan. The CDR3 reads CAISEANKDDEQFI. CDR3 bases: TGTGCCATCAGTGAGGCTAACAAGGACGATGAGCAGTTCATC. The chain joins TRBV10-3 to TRBJ2-1; D gene unclear. V was clipped by 2 bases and J by 8 bases, with 13 bases between them. Germline CDR1 ENHRY, CDR2 SYGVKD. CDR3 length: 14 amino acids.

Concerning this clonotype itself: The junction and the germline gene differ at one end; a read error may be behind it. The chain uses TRBV5-4 and TRBJ2-6; D uncertain. Germline-derived CDR1 and CDR2 are SGHNT and YYREEE (reference sequence). CDR3 size: 17 residues. CDR3 sequence reads: CASSPGSFSSVANVLTF. The CDR3 DNA is TGTGCCAGCAGCCCCGGGTCTTTCTCCTCTGTGGCCAACGTCCTGACTTTC.

Worth noting for this clonotype: One end of the junction fails to match germline, which may point to a read error. This chain uses TRBV11-2 with TRBJ1-5; D perhaps matches TRBD1 (6 bases). This CDR3 spans 17 amino acids. Germline assignment: CDR1 SGHAT and CDR2 FQNNGV. CDR3 sequence: CASTLVGLTGSNQPQDF. The CDR3 DNA follows: TGTGCCAGCACCTTAGTAGGGCTAACAGGGAGCAATCAGCCCCAGGATTTT.

In the case of this clonotype: The missing conserved phenylalanine or tryptophan at the end of this CDR3 makes a read error likely. The V gene is TRBV6-2 or TRBV6-3, the J gene TRBJ2-2; the match to TRBD1 covers 9 bases. This CDR3 comprises 16 residues. The J segment lost 6 bases and the V segment lost 5 bases, leaving 10 bases of the junction unmatched. CDR1 is MNHEY, CDR2 SVGEGT, per germline. The CDR3 protein is CASSPRDRVTAGELFL. In DNA, the CDR3 is TGTGCCAGCAGTCCACGGGACAGGGTAACGGCCGGGGAGCTGTTTCTA.

With regard to this clonotype: Here the CDR3 omits its conserved ending phenylalanine or tryptophan, so a read error is the likely source. This chain links TRBV11-1 with TRBJ2-1; D may be TRBD1 (6 bases). Looked up from germline, CDR1 is SGHAT and CDR2 is FQDESV (reference sequence). The CDR3 runs to 15 residues. The CDR3 sequence: CTSSFHGQLDNEQFL. The CDR3 nucleotides are TGTACCAGCAGCTTCCATGGACAGCTGGACAATGAGCAGTTCTTA.

In its sample, this clonotype was seen once. The chain employs TRBV6-2 or TRBV6-3 and TRBJ2-1, with 9 bases lining up with TRBD2. The V segment lost 2 bases and the J segment 9 bases; nucleotides outside the gene matches: 11. The CDR3 is 16 amino acids. Germline V lookup: CDR1 MNHEY, CDR2 SVGEGT. The CDR3 reads CASSYASGISYCEQFF. In nucleotides, the CDR3 is TGTGCCAGCAGTTACGCTAGCGGGATCTCCTACTGTGAGCAGTTCTTC.

With regard to this clonotype: A much larger clone differs from this one at a single base, so this may be a read error. The chain is built from TRBV30 and TRBJ2-2; the match to TRBD2 covers 8 bases. Germline V gene data show CDR1 as GTSNPN and CDR2 as SVGIG (reference sequence). The V and J ends lost 4 bases and 6 bases, in that order; junction bases with no gene match: 10. The length of the CDR3 is 15 residues. The DNA for the CDR3 is TGTGCCTGGACTGGGACTAGTTTACGCGCCGGGGAGCTGTTTTTT. Residues: CAWTGTSLRAGELFF.